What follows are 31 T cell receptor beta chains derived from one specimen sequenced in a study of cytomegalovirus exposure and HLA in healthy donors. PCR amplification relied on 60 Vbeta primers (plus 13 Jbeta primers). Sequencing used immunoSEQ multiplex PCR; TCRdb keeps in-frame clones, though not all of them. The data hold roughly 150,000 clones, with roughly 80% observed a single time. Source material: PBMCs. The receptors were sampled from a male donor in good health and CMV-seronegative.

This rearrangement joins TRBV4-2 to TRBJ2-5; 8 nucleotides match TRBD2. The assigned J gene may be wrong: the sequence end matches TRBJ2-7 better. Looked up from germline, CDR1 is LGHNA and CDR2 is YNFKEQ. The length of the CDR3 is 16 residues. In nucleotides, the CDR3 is TGTGCCAGCAGCCAACAACGTAGCGGGATCACCTACGAGCAGTACTTC. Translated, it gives CASSQQRSGITYEQYF.

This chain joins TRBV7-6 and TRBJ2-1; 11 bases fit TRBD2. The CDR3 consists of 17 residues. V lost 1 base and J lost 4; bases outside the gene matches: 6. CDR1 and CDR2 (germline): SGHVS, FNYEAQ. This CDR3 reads CASSLVAGTSGYNEQFF. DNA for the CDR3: TGTGCCAGCAGCTTAGTGGCGGGGACTAGCGGATACAATGAGCAGTTCTTC.

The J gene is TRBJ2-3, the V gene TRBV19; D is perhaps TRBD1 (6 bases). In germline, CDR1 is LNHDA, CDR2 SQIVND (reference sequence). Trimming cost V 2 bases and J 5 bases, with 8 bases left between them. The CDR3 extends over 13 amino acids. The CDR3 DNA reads TGTGCCAGTAGTATAACAGGGAGAGATACGCAGTATTTT. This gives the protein CASSITGRDTQYF.

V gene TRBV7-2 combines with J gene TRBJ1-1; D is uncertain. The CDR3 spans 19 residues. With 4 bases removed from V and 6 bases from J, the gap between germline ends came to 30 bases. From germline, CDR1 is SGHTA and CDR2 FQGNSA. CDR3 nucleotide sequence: TGTGCCAGCAGCTCCCAACTACAGACCTACCGGGAAGCGGACGCTGAAGCTTTCTTT. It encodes CASSSQLQTYREADAEAFF.

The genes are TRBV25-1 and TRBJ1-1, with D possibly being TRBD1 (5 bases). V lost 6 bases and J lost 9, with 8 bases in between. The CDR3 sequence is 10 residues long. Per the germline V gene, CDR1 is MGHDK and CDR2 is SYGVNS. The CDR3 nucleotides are TGTGCCAGCAGGGACAAAAAAGCTTTCTTT. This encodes CASRDKKAFF. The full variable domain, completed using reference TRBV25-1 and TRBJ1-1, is EADIYQTPRYLVIGTGKKITLECSQTMGHDKMYWYQQDPGMELHLIHYSYGVNSTEKGDLSSESTVSRIRTEHFPLTLESARPSHTSQYLCASRDKKAFFGQGTRLTVV.

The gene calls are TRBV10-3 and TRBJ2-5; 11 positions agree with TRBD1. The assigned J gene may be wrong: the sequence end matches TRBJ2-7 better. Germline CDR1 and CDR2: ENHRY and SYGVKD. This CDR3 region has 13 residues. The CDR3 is CAILGQGDYEQYF. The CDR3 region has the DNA TGTGCCATATTGGGACAGGGGGACTACGAGCAGTACTTC.

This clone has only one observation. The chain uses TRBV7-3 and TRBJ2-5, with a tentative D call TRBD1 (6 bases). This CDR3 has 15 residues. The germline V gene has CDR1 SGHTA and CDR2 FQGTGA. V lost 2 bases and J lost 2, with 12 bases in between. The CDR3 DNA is TGTGCCAGCAGCTTATGGGGCCAGGGGCAAGAGACCCAGTACTTC. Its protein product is CASSLWGQGQETQYF.

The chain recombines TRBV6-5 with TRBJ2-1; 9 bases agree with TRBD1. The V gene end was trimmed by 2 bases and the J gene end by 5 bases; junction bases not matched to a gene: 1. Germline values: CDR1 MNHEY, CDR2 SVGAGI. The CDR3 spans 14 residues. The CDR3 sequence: CASSYGTGNNEQFF. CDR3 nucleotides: TGTGCCAGCAGTTACGGGACAGGGAACAATGAGCAGTTCTTC.

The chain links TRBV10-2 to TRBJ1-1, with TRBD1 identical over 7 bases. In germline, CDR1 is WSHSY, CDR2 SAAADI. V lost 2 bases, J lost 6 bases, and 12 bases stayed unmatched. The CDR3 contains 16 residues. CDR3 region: CASSEIGQGGSAEAFF. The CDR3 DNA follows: TGCGCCAGCAGTGAGATAGGGCAGGGGGGCTCGGCTGAAGCTTTCTTT.

CDR3: CASSPPGTGVHEQYF. CDR3 DNA sequence: TGTGCCAGCAGCCCGCCCGGGACAGGAGTCCACGAGCAGTACTTC. The chain combines TRBV5-5 with TRBJ2-7, with 8 bases lining up with TRBD1. The J segment lost 5 bases and the V segment lost 4 bases, leaving 11 bases of the junction unmatched. The CDR3 is 15 amino acids. Germline V lookup: CDR1 SGHKS, CDR2 YYEKEE (reference sequence).

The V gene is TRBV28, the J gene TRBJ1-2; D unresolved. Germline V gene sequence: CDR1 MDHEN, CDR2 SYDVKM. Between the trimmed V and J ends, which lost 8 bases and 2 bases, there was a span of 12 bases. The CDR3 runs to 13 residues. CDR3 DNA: TGTGCCAGCCTCCCGGTTCGGAACTATGGCTACACCTTC. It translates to CASLPVRNYGYTF.

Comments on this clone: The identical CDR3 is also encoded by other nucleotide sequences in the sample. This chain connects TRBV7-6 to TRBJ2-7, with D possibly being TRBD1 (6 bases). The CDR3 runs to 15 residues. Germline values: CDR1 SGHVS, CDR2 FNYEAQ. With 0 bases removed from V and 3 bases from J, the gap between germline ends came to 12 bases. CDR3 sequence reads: CASSLAQGPNYEQYF. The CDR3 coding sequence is TGTGCCAGCAGCTTAGCACAGGGCCCCAACTACGAGCAGTACTTC.

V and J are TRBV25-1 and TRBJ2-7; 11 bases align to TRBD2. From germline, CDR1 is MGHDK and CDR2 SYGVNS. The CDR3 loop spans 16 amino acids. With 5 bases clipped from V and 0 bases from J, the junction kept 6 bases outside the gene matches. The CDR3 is CASSPQTSGVSYEQYF. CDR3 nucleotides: TGTGCCAGCAGTCCCCAGACTAGCGGGGTCTCCTACGAGCAGTACTTC.

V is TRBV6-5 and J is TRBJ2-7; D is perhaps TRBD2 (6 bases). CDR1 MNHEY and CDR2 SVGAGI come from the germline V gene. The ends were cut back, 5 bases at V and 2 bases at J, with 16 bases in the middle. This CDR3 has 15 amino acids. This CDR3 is CASSLDPGEAYEQYF. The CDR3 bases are TGTGCCAGCAGTCTAGATCCCGGGGAGGCCTACGAGCAGTACTTC.

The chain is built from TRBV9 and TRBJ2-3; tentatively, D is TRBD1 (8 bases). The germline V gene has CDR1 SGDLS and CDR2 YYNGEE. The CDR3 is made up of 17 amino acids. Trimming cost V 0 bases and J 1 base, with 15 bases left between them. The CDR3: CASSVGGGGQGTDTQYF. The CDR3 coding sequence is TGTGCCAGCAGCGTAGGGGGAGGGGGACAGGGCACAGATACGCAGTATTTT.

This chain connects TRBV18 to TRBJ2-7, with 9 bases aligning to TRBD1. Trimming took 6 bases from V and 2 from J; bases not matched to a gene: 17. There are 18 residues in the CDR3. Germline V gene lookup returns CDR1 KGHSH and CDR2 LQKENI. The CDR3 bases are TGTGCCAGCTCCCCAGGACAGGGGATAAGCGAAACCACCTACGAGCAGTACTTC. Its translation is CASSPGQGISETTYEQYF.

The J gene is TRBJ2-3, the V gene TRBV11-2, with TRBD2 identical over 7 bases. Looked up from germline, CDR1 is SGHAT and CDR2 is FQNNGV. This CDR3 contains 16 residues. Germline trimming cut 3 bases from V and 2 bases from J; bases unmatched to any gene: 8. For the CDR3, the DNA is TGTGCCAGCAGCTTGGGTGGTAGCGGGTACACAGATACGCAGTATTTT. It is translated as CASSLGGSGYTDTQYF. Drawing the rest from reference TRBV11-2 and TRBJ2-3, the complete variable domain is EAGVAQSPRYKIIEKRQSVAFWCNPISGHATLYWYQQILGQGPKLLIQFQNNGVVDDSQLPKDRFSAERLKGVDSTLKIQPAKLEDSAVYLCASSLGGSGYTDTQYFGPGTRLTVL.

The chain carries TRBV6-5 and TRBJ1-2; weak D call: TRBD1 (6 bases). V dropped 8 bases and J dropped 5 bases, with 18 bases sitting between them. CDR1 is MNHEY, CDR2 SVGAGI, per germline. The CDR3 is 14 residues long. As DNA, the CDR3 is TGTGCCAGCCTTGGGGCAGGGGCTATATATGGCTACACCTTC. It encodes CASLGAGAIYGYTF.

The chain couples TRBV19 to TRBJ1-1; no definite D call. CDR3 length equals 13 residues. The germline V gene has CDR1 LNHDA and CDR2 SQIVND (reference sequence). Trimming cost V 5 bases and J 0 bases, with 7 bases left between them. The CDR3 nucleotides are TGTGCCAGTAGTGTAGGGCTGAACACTGAAGCTTTCTTT. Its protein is CASSVGLNTEAFF.

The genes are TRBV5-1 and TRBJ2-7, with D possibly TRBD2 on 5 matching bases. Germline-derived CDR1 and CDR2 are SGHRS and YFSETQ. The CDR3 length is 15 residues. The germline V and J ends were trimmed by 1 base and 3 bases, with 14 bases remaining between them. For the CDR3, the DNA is TGCGCCAGCAGCTTGTTTGAGGGTGGTAACTACGAGCAGTACTTC. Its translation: CASSLFEGGNYEQYF. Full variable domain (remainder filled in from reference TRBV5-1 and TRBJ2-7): KAGVTQTPRYLIKTRGQQVTLSCSPISGHRSVSWYQQTPGQGLQFLFEYFSETQRNKGNFPGRFSGRQFSNSRSEMNVSTLELGDSALYLCASSLFEGGNYEQYFGPGTRLTVT.

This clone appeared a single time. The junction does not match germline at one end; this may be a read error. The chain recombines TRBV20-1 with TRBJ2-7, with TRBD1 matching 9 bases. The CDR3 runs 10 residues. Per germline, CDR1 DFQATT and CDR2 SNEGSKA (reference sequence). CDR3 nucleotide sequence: TGCAGTGCTACCCGGGACAGGGTTTTGTTC. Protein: CSATRDRVLF.

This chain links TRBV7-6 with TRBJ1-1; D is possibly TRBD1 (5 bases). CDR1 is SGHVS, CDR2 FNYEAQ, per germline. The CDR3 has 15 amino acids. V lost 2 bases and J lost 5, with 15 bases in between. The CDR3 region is CASSLSAGVGTEAFF. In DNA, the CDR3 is TGTGCCAGCAGCTTAAGTGCGGGGGTCGGGACTGAAGCTTTCTTT.

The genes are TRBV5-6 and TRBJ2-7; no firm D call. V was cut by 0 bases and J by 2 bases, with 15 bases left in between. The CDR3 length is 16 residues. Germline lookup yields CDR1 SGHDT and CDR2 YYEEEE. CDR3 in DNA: TGTGCCAGCAGCTTGGAGTCGCAGGTCATACCCTACGAGCAGTACTTC. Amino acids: CASSLESQVIPYEQYF. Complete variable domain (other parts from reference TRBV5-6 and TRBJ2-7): DAGVTQSPTHLIKTRGQQVTLRCSPKSGHDTVSWYQQALGQGPQFIFQYYEEEERQRGNFPDRFSGHQFPNYSSELNVNALLLGDSALYLCASSLESQVIPYEQYFGPGTRLTVT.

CDR3 sequence: CASSLTSGSWNEQFF. The CDR3 region has the DNA TGTGCCAGCAGCTTGACTAGCGGGAGCTGGAATGAGCAGTTCTTC. The chain is built from TRBV11-2 and TRBJ2-1; 12 bases match TRBD2. CDR1 and CDR2 from the germline V gene are SGHAT and FQNNGV. The CDR3 runs to 15 residues. J was trimmed by 7 bases and V by 3 bases; bases with no gene match: 4.

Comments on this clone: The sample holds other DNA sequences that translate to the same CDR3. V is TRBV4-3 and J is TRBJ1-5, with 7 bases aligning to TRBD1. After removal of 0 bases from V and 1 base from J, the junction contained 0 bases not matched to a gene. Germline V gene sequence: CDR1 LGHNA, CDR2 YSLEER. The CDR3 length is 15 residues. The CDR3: CASSQDRGSNQPQHF. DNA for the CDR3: TGCGCCAGCAGCCAAGACAGGGGGAGCAATCAGCCCCAGCATTTT.

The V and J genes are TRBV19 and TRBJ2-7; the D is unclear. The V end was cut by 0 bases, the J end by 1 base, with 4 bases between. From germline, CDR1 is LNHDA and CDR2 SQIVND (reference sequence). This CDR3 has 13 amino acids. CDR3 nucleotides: TGTGCCAGTAGTATAGACCCATCCTACGAGCAGTACTTC. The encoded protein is CASSIDPSYEQYF.

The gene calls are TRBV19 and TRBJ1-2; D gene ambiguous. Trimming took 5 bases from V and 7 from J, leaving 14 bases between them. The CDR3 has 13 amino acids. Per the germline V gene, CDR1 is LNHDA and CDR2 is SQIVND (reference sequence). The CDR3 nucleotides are TGTGCCAGTAGTTCAACTTCGTATTTTGGCTACACCTTC. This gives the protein CASSSTSYFGYTF.

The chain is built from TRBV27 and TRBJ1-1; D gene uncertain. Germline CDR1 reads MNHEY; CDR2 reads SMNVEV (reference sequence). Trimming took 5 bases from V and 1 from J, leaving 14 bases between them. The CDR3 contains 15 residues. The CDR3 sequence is CASSLTPSSNTEAFF. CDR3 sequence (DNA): TGTGCCAGCAGTCTAACTCCCTCCTCGAACACTGAAGCTTTCTTT.

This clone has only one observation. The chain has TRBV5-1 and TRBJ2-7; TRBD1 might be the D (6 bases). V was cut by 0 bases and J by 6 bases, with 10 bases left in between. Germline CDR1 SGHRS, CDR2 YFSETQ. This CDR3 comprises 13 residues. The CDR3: CASSLERTVEQYF. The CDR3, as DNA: TGCGCCAGCAGCTTGGAGAGGACAGTCGAGCAGTACTTC.

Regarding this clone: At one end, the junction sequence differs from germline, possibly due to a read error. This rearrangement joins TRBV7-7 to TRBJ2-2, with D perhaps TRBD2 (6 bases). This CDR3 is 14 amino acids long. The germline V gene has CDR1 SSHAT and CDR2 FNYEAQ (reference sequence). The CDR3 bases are TGTGCTAGCAGCCTCTCTAGCGTTGCCGGGGAGCTGTTTTTT. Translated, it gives CASSLSSVAGELFF.

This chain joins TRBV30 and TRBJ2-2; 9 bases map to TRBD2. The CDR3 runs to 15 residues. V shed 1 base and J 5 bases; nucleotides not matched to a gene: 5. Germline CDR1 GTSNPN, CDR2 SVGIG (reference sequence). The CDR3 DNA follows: TGTGCCTGGAGTGGGGCTAGCGGGAAAACCGGGGAGCTGTTTTTT. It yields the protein CAWSGASGKTGELFF.